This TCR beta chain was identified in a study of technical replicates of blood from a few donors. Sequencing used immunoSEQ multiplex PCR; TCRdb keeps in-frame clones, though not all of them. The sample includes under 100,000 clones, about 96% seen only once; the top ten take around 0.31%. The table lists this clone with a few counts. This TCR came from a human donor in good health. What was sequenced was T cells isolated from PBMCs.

CDR3 coding DNA: TGTGCCAGCAGCTTGGACAGGTACGAGCAGTACTTC. It translates to CASSLDRYEQYF. The rearrangement joins TRBV5-5 to TRBJ2-7; a weak D match, TRBD1 (5 bases). The CDR3 extends over 12 amino acids. CDR1 is SGHKS and CDR2 is YYEKEE in the germline V gene (reference sequence). The germline V and J ends were trimmed by 0 bases and 4 bases, with 5 bases remaining between them.